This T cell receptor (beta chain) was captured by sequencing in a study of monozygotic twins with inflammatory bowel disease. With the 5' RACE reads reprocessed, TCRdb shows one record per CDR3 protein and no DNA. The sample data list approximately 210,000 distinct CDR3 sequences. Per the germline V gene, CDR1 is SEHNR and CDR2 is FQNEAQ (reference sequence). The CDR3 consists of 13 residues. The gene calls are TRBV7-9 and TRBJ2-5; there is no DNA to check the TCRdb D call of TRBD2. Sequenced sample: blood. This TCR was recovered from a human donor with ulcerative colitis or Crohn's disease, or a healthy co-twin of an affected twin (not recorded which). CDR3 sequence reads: CASGTSVQETQYF. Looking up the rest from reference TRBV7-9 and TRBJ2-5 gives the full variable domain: DTGVSQNPRHKITKRGQNVTFRCDPISEHNRLYWYRQTLGQGPEFLTYFQNEAQLEKSRLLSDRFSAERPKGSFSTLEIQRTEQGDSAMYLCASGTSVQETQYFGPGTRLLVL.